This T cell receptor beta chain was sequenced in a study of blood T cells in healthy people across ages. General study points: It was not known whether donors were CMV positive (a possible confounder of expanded clonotype changes). Diversity was higher, and naive CD4+ cells more numerous, in long-lived donors than in aged donors.

A sample-barcoded 5' primer and a J-beta primer mix were used in a second PCR of roughly 7 to 12 cycles. A single record per CDR3 protein comes from TCRdb applying MiXCR to the 5' RACE reads. The sample lists almost 800,000 distinct CDR3 sequences; 58% were seen once. In germline, CDR1 is MNHNY, CDR2 SVGAGI (reference sequence). The trim removed 0 bases at V and 6 bases at J, leaving 3 bases unmatched. This CDR3 spans 15 amino acids. This clonotype was detected a few times. The antigen is undetermined. This chain uses TRBV6-6 with TRBJ2-2; TRBD2 matches 8 bases. The TCR sequence derives from a man aged 25 to 40 in good health. The sequenced sample was blood. The DNA of the CDR3 is TGTGCCAGCAGTTACTCGACTAGCGTGGCCGGGGAGCTGTTTTTT. Encoded protein: CASSYSTSVAGELFF.